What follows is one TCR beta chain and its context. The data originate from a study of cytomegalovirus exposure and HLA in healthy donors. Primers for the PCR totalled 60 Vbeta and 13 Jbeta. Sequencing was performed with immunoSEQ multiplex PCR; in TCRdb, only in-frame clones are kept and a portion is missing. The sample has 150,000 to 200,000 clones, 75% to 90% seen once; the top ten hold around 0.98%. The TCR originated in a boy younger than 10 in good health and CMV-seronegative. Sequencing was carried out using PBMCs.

DNA for the CDR3: TGCGCCAGCAGCCAAGATCAACTAGCGGGGGCGCTAAGCTCCTACGAGCAGTACTTC. Translating gives CASSQDQLAGALSSYEQYF. V and J are TRBV4-1 and TRBJ2-7, with 11 bases identical to TRBD2. The V and J ends lost 0 bases and 0 bases, in that order; junction bases with no gene match: 10. This CDR3 region has 19 residues. Looked up from germline, CDR1 is MGHRA and CDR2 is YSYEKL.